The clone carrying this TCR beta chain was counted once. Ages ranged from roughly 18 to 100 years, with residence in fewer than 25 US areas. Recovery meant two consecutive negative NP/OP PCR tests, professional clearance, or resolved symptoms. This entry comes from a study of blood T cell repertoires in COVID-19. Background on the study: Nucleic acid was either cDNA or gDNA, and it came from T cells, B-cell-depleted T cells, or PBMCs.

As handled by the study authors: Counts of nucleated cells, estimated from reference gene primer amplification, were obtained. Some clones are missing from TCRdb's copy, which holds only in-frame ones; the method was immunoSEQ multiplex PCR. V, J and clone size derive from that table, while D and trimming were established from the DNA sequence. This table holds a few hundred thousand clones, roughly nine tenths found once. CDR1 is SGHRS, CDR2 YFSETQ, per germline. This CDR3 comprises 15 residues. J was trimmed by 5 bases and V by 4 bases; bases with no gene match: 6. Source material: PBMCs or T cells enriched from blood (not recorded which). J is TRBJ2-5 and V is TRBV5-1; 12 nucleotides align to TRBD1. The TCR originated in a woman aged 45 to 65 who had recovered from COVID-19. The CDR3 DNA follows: TGCGCCAGCAGCACAGGGACAGGGGGCTTGGAGACCCAGTACTTC. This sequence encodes CASSTGTGGLETQYF.